This record looks at one T cell receptor (beta chain) sequence and its context. Its antigen is still unknown. The source of the sample is a study of T cell responses to AZD1222 COVID-19 vaccine. Study-level results: None of the repertoires were sampled until the peak T cell response had passed. The donor cohort was predominantly white British with a female majority, and clonal diversity may have been underestimated.

The table came from immunoSEQ multiplex PCR; TCRdb's copy has only in-frame clones and leaves some out. The sample holds 150,000 to 200,000 clones, 80% to 90% seen once. Trimming removed 0 bases at V and 5 bases at J, with 5 bases between. The germline V gene encodes CDR1 MNHNS and CDR2 SASEGT. The CDR3 spans 13 residues. Second-dose intervals near 4 or 12 weeks were combined. The receptor was isolated from an adult who received the AZD1222 COVID-19 vaccine. The chain couples TRBV6-1 to TRBJ2-1; tentative D call: TRBD2 (5 bases). Sequencing used peripheral blood, obtained 28 days after the second AZD1222 dose. The CDR3 loop reads CASSEARDNEQFF. The CDR3 nucleotides are TGTGCCAGCAGTGAAGCGCGGGACAATGAGCAGTTCTTC.